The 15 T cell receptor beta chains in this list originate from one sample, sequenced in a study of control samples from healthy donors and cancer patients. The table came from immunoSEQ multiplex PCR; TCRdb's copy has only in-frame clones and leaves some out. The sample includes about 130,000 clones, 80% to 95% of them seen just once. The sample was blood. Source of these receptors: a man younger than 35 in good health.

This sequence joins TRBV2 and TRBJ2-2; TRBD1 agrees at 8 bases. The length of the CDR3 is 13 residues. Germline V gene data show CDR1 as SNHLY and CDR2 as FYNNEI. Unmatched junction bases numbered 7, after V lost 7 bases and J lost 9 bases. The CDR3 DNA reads TGTGCCAGCAACTTCAGGGGGCAAAGGGAGCTGTTTTTT. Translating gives CASNFRGQRELFF.

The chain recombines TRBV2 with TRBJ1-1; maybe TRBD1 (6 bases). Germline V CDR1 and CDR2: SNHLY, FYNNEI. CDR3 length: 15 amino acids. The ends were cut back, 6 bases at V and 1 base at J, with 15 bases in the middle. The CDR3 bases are TGTGCCAGCAGATCGGGAGGGGGGAAGAACACTGAAGCTTTCTTT. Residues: CASRSGGGKNTEAFF.

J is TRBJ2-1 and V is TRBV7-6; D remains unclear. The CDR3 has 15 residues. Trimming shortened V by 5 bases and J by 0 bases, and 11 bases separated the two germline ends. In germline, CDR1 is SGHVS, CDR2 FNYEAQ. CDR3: CASSPEALSYNEQFF. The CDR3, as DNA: TGTGCCAGCAGCCCCGAAGCCCTCTCCTACAATGAGCAGTTCTTC.

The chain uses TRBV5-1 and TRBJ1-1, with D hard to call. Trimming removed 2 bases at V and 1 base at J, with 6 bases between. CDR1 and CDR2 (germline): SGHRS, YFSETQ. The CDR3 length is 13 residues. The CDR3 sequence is CASSFSENTEAFF. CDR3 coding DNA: TGCGCCAGCAGCTTCTCCGAGAACACTGAAGCTTTCTTT.

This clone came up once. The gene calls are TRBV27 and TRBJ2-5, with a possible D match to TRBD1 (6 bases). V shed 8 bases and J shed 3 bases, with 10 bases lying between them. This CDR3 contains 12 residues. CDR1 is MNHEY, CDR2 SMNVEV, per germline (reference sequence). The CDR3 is CASGQNKETQYF. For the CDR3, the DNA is TGTGCCAGCGGACAGAATAAAGAGACCCAGTACTTC.

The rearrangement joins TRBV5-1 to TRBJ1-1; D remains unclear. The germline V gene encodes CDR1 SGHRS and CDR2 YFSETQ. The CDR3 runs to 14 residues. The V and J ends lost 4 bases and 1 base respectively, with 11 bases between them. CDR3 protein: CASSRETQNTEAFF. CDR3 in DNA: TGCGCCAGCAGCCGGGAGACGCAGAACACTGAAGCTTTCTTT. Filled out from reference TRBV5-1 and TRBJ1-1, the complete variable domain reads KAGVTQTPRYLIKTRGQQVTLSCSPISGHRSVSWYQQTPGQGLQFLFEYFSETQRNKGNFPGRFSGRQFSNSRSEMNVSTLELGDSALYLCASSRETQNTEAFFGQGTRLTVV.

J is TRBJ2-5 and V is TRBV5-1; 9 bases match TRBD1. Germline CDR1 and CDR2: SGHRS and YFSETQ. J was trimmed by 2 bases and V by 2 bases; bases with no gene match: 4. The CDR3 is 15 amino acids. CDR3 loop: CASSFGQGRQETQYF. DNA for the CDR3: TGCGCCAGCAGCTTCGGACAGGGGCGGCAAGAGACCCAGTACTTC.

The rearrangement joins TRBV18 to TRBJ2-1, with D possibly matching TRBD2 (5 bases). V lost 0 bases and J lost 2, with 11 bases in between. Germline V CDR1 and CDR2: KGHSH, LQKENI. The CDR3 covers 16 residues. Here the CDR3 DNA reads TGTGCCAGCTCACCACCAGATTGGACTGCCTACAATGAGCAGTTCTTC. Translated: CASSPPDWTAYNEQFF.

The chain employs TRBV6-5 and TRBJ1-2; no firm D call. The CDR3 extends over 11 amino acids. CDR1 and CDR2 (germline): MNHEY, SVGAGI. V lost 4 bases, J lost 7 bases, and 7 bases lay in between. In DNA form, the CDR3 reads TGTGCCAGCAGTTTCGGCGGTGGCTACACCTTC. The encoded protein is CASSFGGGYTF.

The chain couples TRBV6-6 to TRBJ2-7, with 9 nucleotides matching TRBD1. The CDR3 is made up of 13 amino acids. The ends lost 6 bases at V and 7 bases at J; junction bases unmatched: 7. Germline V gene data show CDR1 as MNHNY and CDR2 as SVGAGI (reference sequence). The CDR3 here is CASRTGGTHEQYF. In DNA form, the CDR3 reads TGTGCCAGCAGGACAGGGGGAACTCATGAGCAGTACTTC.

CDR3 in DNA: TGTGCCACCAGCCGGGACGCAGCGAACACCGGGGAGCTGTTTTTT. Translation: CATSRDAANTGELFF. V usage is TRBV24-1 and J usage is TRBJ2-2; D tentatively fits TRBD1 or TRBD2 (5 bases each). CDR1 KGHDR and CDR2 SFDVKD come from the germline V gene. The CDR3 runs 15 residues. V was clipped by 7 bases and J by 0 bases, with 11 bases between them.

The CDR3: CASSNSAGGDNEQFF. DNA of the CDR3: TGTGCCAGTAGTAATTCGGCGGGGGGGGACAATGAGCAGTTCTTC. The chain carries TRBV19 and TRBJ2-1; 9 bases match TRBD2. V dropped 4 bases and J dropped 5; count of bases not matched to a gene: 6. Germline CDR1 reads LNHDA; CDR2 reads SQIVND (reference sequence). CDR3 length: 15 residues.

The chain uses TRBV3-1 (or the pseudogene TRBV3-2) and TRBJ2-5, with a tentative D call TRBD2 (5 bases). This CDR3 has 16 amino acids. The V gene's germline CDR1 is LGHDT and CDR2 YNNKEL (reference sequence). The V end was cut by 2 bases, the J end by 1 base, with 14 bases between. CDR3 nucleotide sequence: TGTGCCAGCAGCCAAAAGCGGCCGCCTACCCAAGAGACCCAGTACTTC. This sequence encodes CASSQKRPPTQETQYF.

The CDR3 DNA reads as TGTGCCAGCAGTGCCCGGGACAGAGGAGTAGAGGGCTACACCTTC. Translating it yields CASSARDRGVEGYTF. The rearrangement links TRBV27 to TRBJ1-2; 7 nucleotides align to TRBD1. V gave up 5 bases and J gave up 8 bases; unmatched junction bases: 14. The length of the CDR3 is 15 residues. Germline V CDR1 and CDR2: MNHEY, SMNVEV (reference sequence).

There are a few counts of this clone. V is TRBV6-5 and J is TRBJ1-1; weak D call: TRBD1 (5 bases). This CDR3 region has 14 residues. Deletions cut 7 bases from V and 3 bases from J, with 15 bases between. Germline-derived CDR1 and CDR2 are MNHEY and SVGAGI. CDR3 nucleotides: TGTGCCAGCACCATGGGGCAGGGAGACACTGAAGCTTTCTTT. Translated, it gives CASTMGQGDTEAFF.